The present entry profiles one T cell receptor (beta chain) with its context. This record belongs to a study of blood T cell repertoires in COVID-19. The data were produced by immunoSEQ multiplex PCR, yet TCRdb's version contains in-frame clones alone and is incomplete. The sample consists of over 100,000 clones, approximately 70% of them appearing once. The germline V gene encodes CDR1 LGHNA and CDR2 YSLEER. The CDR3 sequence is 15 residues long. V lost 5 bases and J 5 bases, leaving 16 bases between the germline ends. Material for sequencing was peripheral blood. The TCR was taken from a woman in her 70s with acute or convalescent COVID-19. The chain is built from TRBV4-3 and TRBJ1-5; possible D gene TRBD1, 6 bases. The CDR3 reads CASSSEAGEDQPQHF. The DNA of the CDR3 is TGCGCCAGCAGCTCCGAGGCAGGGGAAGATCAGCCCCAGCATTTT.